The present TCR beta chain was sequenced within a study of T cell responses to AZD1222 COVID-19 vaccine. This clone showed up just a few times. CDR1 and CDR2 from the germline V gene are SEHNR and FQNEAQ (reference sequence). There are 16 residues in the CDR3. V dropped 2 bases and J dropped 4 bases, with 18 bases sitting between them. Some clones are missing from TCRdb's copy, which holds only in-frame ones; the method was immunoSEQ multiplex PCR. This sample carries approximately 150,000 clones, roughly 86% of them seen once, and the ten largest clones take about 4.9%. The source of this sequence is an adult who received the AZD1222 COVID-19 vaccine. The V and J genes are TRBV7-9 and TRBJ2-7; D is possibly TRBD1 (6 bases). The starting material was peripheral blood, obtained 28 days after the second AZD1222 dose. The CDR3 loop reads CASSLSPSAGEYEQYF. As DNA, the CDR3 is TGTGCCAGCAGCTTAAGCCCCTCGGCAGGGGAATACGAGCAGTACTTC.